The entry below gives a single T cell receptor beta chain sequence along with its context. Enrollment of patients from Seattle took place during active infection, with longitudinal follow-up. Produced via immunoSEQ multiplex PCR; TCRdb's table is partial and in-frame only. The top ten clones hold 15% to 19% of a sample with some 270,000 clones, roughly 80% of them seen once. This sample is part of a study of blood T cell repertoires in COVID-19. Turning to the study itself: The samples span acute and convalescent COVID-19 from the United States, Italy and Spain.

Looked up from germline, CDR1 is SNHLY and CDR2 is FYNNEI. This CDR3 spans 15 amino acids. The V gene end was trimmed by 6 bases and the J gene end by 7 bases; junction bases not matched to a gene: 9. The rearrangement uses TRBV2 and TRBJ2-1; 10 bases map to TRBD1. The clonotype was recovered from a person between 70 and 80 years old with COVID-19, enrolled during active disease. Sequencing was done on a sample of peripheral blood. CDR3 coding DNA: TGTGCCAGCAGGCCTTGGGGGACAGGGGTGAATGAGCAGTTCTTC. Its translation: CASRPWGTGVNEQFF.